The clone carrying this TCR beta chain was seen a few times. Its target is not known. This sample is part of a study of beta chain features in type 1 diabetes. TCRB transcripts that were expressed got sequenced, as all of the isolated RNA had been reverse transcribed. The data were produced by immunoSEQ multiplex PCR, yet TCRdb's version contains in-frame clones alone and is incomplete. The sample includes fewer than 300,000 clones, roughly 21% of them seen just once. Points from the study as a whole: Patients with Type 1 diabetes showed moderately but significantly shorter TCRB CDR3s in all four CD4+ subsets.

This CDR3 region has 14 residues. Trimming took 7 bases from V and 1 from J; bases not matched to a gene: 7. The V gene's germline CDR1 is SQVTM and CDR2 ANQGSEA. Sequencing was carried out using naive CD4+ T cells from blood. V and J are TRBV29-1 and TRBJ2-3; 8 bases agree with TRBD2. This sequence originates from a woman aged 35 to 49 with type 1 diabetes. The DNA of the CDR3 is TGCAGCGCCCTCGCAGCGGGAGGCACAGATACGCAGTATTTT. Protein product: CSALAAGGTDTQYF.